This T cell receptor (beta chain) is drawn from a study of metastatic and nonmetastatic thyroid tumors. Per the germline V gene, CDR1 is MNHEY and CDR2 is SMNVEV (reference sequence). CDR3 length equals 16 residues. TCRdb re-clonotyped the PCR reads through MiXCR. This table has 20,000 to 25,000 clones, approximately 25% appearing once. The sample holds a few counts of this clone. A junction end diverges from the germline sequence, so it may reflect a read error. There were no patients who had received any treatment before thyroid surgery. The chain is built from TRBV27 and TRBJ1-1; the D gene is possibly TRBD1 (5 bases). This sequence was found in a female donor with papillary thyroid cancer or a benign thyroid nodule (not recorded which). Some clones in this sample may be carry-over from other donors' samples. Material for sequencing was tumor tissue. CDR3 amino acids: CASRPNHPGRRTEDFF. CDR3 DNA sequence: TGTGCCAGCAGACCTAACCACCCAGGGAGGAGGACTGAAGATTTCTTT.